This T cell receptor (beta chain) was sequenced for a study of shared clonotypes between healthy human individuals (dated by TCRdb to 2019 to 2021). At the level of the whole study: Three men and a couple of women, aged 18 to 49 years, made up the cohort. Per donor, three plates each were used for CD4 naive and CD4 memory, two for CD8 naive, and one for CD8 memory. To estimate repertoire size and how much clonotypes are shared between individuals, the study performed deep sequencing of blood TCR repertoires from five healthy adults. Libraries were prepared and TCR repertoires were sequenced by different laboratories using diverse techniques, in order to increase sequencing depth and limit assay-specific biases. Per donor, leukapheresis produced somewhere between about 0.94 and 9 billion PBMCs.

This clone was found once. Which antigen it targets is not known. Nothing much larger sits one base from this clone, and base qualities are not available. Using the deep immunoSEQ assay, TCR CDR3 regions were amplified from genomic DNA by multiplex PCR. For each cell subset, the extracted genomic DNA was distributed evenly across all wells of several immunoSEQ 96-well plates, and each plate served as one replicate. For sorted subsets, each replicate PCR was loaded with 200 ng genomic DNA, equivalent to 30,000 to 35,000 T cell genomes. Purified libraries were measured with a Qubit 3.0 fluorometer, size-checked on a Bioanalyzer 2100, and measured again with the KAPA Library Quantification kit. Each immunoSEQ 96-well plate was sequenced on its own single-read 150-cycle Illumina NextSeq 550 flow cell. The original methods were these. The immunoSEQ output contained only junctional sequences without quality scores, so filtering could not match that applied to full-length reads. To assign V/J genes and CDR3, sequences were annotated using PyIR, a Python wrapper for IgBLAST v1.9, with IMGT germline references. Reads with weak V/J assignments (E-value above 1e-6), missing CDR3, stop codons, out-of-frame junctions, or ambiguous translated residues were removed. V3J clonotypes were defined as sequences sharing the same inferred V gene, J gene, and CDR3 amino acid sequence. Percentage overlap between repertoires was calculated by dividing the number of shared unique clonotypes by the size of the smaller repertoire. RTK rarefaction, the Chao1 estimator, and Recon v2.1 estimates of unobserved clonotypes were used to assess repertoire richness. Generation probabilities for all TCRbeta clonotypes obtained by the gDNA method from a few donors were computed using OLGA. What TCRdb holds here is the immuneACCESS table cut down to in-frame rearrangements. Part of the clones is not present; checked against another copy, under half of the missing clones reflect an unresolved V gene, and the others are unexplained. V and J calls and clone size follow that table, whereas D and trimming were derived from the DNA. This sample is represented by about 2.4 million clones; approximately 94% of them were singletons. The ten largest account for about 0.34% of the sample.

The donors were healthy, HIV-negative adults with no recently reported acute infections or vaccinations. Only Caucasian adults living in Nashville, Tennessee, USA were represented among the donors. CD4+ T cells were enriched through magnetic negative selection, after which naive cells were positively selected on CD45RA and the remaining negative fraction served as the memory subset. Blood was obtained by leukapheresis, after which PBMCs were separated by Ficoll-Histopaque density gradient centrifugation and cryopreserved in liquid nitrogen vapor phase. Analytical flow cytometry was used to check the purity and quantity of every magnetically sorted T cell population. Genomic DNA was isolated from every sorted fraction and measured by UV absorbance on a Nanodrop 2000c. Here is what the overall study found, with its caveats: Pairwise subsampling led to the expectation that sequencing depth would affect the degree of clonotype sharing among donors. Only blood was sampled, and tissue TCR repertoires likely differ from those in blood. Compared with non-shared clonotypes, clonotypes shared by all four sorted-subset donors had higher generation probabilities. The small number of donors limited the genetic and exposure-history diversity represented. Across a handful of donors, around 5% of naive CD4, approximately 3.6% of naive CD8, under 2.5% of memory CD4, and roughly 0.4% of memory CD8 clonotypes were shared. Estimated clonotype richness was generally larger for naive than for memory subsets. Rarefaction of sorted-subset datasets indicated incomplete sequencing despite the large sequencing depth.

The CDR3 holds 12 amino acids from the cysteine to the phenylalanine. The retained sequence is limited to the CDR3, 36 bases, with the frame set at the first base. The V end loses 3 bases and the J end loses 10 bases, and a stretch of 12 bases separates them. CDR1 MDHEN and CDR2 SYDVKM were looked up in the germline V gene. This receptor was identified in a man younger than 30 in good health. Some clones in this sample may be carry-over from other donors' samples. The sequence is built from TRBV28 and TRBJ1-2; the D gene remains uncertain. The source material was naive CD4+ T cells from PBMCs. This specimen's cell subset or site label, interpreted: CD45RA+ positively selected. The bases read TGTGCCAGCAGTTTGGATAGGGAAGACTACACCTTC. Its protein product is CASSLDREDYTF.